The present entry profiles one TCR beta chain with its context. These data originate in a study of blood T cell repertoires in COVID-19. Produced via immunoSEQ multiplex PCR; TCRdb's table is partial and in-frame only. The table includes 90,000 to 110,000 clones, about 78% detected once. The CDR3 is 14 amino acids. V dropped 4 bases and J dropped 0 bases, with 7 bases sitting between them. Germline CDR1 reads SGHRS; CDR2 reads YFSETQ. The specimen sequenced was peripheral blood. The sequence was collected from a human donor in a cohort sampled during active or convalescent COVID-19. The rearrangement uses TRBV5-1 and TRBJ1-4; a weak D match, TRBD1 (6 bases). Here the CDR3 reads CASSRTATNEKLFF. The CDR3 bases are TGCGCCAGCAGCCGGACAGCAACTAATGAAAAACTGTTTTTT.